This TCR beta chain is drawn from a study of blood T cells in healthy people across ages. Background on the study: Through template switching, about one barcoded beta molecule was captured per two T cells, as measured in model experiments. Findings of the study overall: Donors of long life had a larger count of naive CD4+ cells and greater diversity than aged donors. Shifts in expanded clonotypes may have been confounded by donor CMV status, which was unknown.

As concerns this clonotype: Its matching antigen is unknown. Its ends do not fully match the called genes, so a read error is possible.

The second PCR ran about 7 to 12 cycles with a sample-barcoded 5' primer and J-beta primers. Each single sample gave us at least 2.5 million CDR3-containing paired-end reads. TCRdb reanalysed the 5' RACE reads using MiXCR and keeps one entry per CDR3 protein. The sample has some 1.5 million distinct CDR3 sequences, 25% to 30% seen once; the top ten hold 7.7%. Germline-derived CDR1 and CDR2 are MNHEY and SVGEGT. CDR3 length: 12 amino acids. The sequencing input was blood. This receptor was obtained from a woman aged 25 to 45 in good health. V and J are TRBV6-2 or TRBV6-3 and TRBJ2-5, with TRBD2 as a possible D gene (5 bases). The CDR3 sequence is CTSSYSGETQYF. The CDR3 region has the DNA TGTACCAGCAGTTACTCGGGGGAGACCCAGTACTTC.